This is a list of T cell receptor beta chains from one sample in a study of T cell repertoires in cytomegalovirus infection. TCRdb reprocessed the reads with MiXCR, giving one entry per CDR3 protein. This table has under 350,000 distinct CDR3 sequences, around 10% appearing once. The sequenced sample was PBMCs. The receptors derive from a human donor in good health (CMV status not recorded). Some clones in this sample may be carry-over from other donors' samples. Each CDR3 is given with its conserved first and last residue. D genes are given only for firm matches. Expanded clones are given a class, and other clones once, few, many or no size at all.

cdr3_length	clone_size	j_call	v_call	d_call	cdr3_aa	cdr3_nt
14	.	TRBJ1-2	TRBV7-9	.	CASSLRETAPWYTF	TGTGCCAGCAGCTTACGGGAGACTGCCCCTTGGTACACCTTC
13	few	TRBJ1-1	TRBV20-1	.	CSARPRQNTEAFF	TGCAGTGCCAGACCCCGACAGAACACTGAAGCTTTCTTT
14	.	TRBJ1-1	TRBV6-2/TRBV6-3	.	CASREVGSNTEAFF	TGTGCCTCCAGGGAAGTTGGGAGTAACACTGAAGCTTTCTTT
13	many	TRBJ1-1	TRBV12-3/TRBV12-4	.	CASSRRMNTEAFF	TGTGCCAGCAGTAGGAGGATGAACACTGAAGCTTTCTTT
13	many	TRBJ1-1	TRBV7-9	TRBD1	CASSLVRTGEAFF	TGTGCCAGCAGCTTAGTACGGACAGGTGAAGCTTTCTTT
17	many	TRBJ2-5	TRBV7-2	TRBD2	CASSSPFQRGGQETQYF	TGTGCCAGCAGCTCCCCCTTCCAGCGGGGGGGACAAGAGACCCAGTACTTC
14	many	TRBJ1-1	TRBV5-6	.	CASSWGSGNTEAFF	TGTGCCAGCAGCTGGGGTTCCGGGAACACTGAAGCTTTCTTT
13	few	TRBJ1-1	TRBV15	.	CATSSLYNTEAFF	TGTGCCACCAGCAGCCTATATAACACTGAAGCTTTCTTT
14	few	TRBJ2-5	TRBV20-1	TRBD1	CSARVRQGLETQYF	TGCAGTGCTAGAGTTAGACAGGGGCTGGAGACCCAGTACTTC
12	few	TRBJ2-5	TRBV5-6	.	CASSRDWETQYF	TGTGCCAGCAGCCGGGATTGGGAGACCCAGTACTTC
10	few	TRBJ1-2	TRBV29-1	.	CSGLSEGYTF	TGCAGCGGGCTTAGTGAGGGCTACACCTTC
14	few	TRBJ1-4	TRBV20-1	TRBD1	CSASQGATNEKLFF	TGCAGTGCTTCCCAGGGGGCGACTAATGAAAAACTGTTTTTT
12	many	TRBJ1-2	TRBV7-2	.	CASSPQRQGYTF	TGTGCCAGCAGCCCCCAAAGACAGGGCTACACCTTC
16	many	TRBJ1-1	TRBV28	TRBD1	CASSPRVDRVNTEAFF	TGTGCCAGCAGCCCCAGAGTCGACAGGGTGAACACTGAAGCTTTCTTT
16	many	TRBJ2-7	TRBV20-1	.	CSARAPTFWGQYEQYF	TGCAGTGCTAGAGCCCCCACTTTCTGGGGACAATACGAGCAGTACTTC
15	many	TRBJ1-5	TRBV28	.	CASSLYRVLNQPQHF	TGTGCCAGCAGTTTATACAGGGTTTTGAATCAGCCCCAGCATTTT
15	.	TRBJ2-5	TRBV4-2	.	CASSQDSSRVETQYF	TGTGCCAGCAGCCAAGATTCTTCTAGGGTTGAGACCCAGTACTTC
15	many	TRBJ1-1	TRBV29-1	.	CSGVRGRSMNTEAFF	TGCAGCGGGGTCAGGGGTCGGTCCATGAACACTGAAGCTTTCTTT
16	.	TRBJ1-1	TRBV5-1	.	CASREVGRRERTEAFF	TGCGCCAGCAGGGAGGTCGGGAGACGGGAACGCACTGAAGCTTTCTTT
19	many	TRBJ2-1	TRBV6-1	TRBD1	CASSERQGSPTPSYNEQFF	TGTGCCAGCAGTGAACGACAGGGGTCCCCAACACCTTCCTACAATGAGCAGTTCTTC
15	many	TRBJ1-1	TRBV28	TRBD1	CASRNSGQGATEAFF	TGTGCCAGCAGGAATTCCGGACAGGGCGCCACTGAAGCTTTCTTT
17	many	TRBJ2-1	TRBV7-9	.	CASSSRISEVGWNEQFF	TGTGCCAGCAGCTCTCGAATCTCGGAGGTCGGTTGGAATGAGCAGTTCTTC
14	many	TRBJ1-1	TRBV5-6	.	CASSLDNWGTEAFF	TGTGCCAGCAGCTTGGACAACTGGGGCACTGAAGCTTTCTTT
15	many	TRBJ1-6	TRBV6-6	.	CASSSNRALESPLHF	TGTGCCAGCAGCTCCAACAGGGCATTGGAATCACCCCTCCACTTT
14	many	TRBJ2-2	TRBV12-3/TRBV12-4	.	CASSFWGNTGELFF	TGTGCCAGCAGTTTCTGGGGGAACACCGGGGAGCTGTTTTTT
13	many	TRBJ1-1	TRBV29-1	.	CTVMTKPHTEAFF	TGCACCGTCATGACAAAACCACACACTGAAGCTTTCTTT
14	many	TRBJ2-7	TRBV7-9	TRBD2	CASSFRLAAYEQYF	TGTGCCAGCAGCTTCCGACTAGCGGCATACGAGCAGTACTTC
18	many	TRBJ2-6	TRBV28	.	CASSFGRDSPSGANVLTF	TGTGCCAGCAGTTTTGGTCGCGACAGTCCCTCCGGGGCCAACGTCCTGACTTTC
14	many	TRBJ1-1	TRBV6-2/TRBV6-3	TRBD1	CASMDPGQGAAAFF	TGTGCCAGCATGGACCCCGGACAGGGGGCGGCAGCTTTCTTT
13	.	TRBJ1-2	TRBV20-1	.	CSARETPNYGYTF	TGCAGTGCTAGAGAGACACCAAACTATGGCTACACCTTC
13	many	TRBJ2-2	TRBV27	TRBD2	CASLAGETGELFF	TGTGCCAGTCTAGCGGGAGAAACCGGGGAGCTGTTTTTT
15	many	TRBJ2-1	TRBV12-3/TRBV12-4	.	CASSLGGHNYNEQFF	TGTGCCAGCAGTTTAGGGGGACACAATTACAATGAGCAGTTCTTC
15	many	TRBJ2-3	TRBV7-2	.	CASSLVWRSTDTQYF	TGTGCCAGCAGCTTAGTGTGGAGAAGCACAGATACGCAGTATTTT
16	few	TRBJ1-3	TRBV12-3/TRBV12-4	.	CASSPGLAEPGNTIYF	TGTGCCAGCAGTCCGGGACTCGCTGAGCCTGGAAACACCATATATTTT
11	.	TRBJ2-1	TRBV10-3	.	CAISESGEQFF	TGTGCCATCAGTGAGTCGGGTGAGCAGTTCTTC
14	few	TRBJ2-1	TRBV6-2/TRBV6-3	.	CASSYTLTAREQFF	TGTGCCAGCAGTTATACCTTAACAGCTCGTGAGCAGTTCTTC
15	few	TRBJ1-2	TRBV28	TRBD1	CASSLGDSNMFGYTF	TGTGCCAGCAGTTTAGGGGACAGCAATATGTTTGGCTACACCTTC
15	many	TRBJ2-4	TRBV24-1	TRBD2	CATSDSRAGAYIQYF	TGTGCCACCAGTGATTCCAGAGCGGGGGCATACATTCAGTACTTC
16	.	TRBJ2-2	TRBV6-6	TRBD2	CASSYGSSGGPGELFF	TGTGCCAGCAGTTACGGGTCTAGCGGGGGACCCGGGGAGCTGTTTTTT
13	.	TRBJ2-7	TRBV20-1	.	CSALGPGPYEQYF	TGCAGTGCCCTCGGACCAGGCCCCTACGAGCAGTACTTC
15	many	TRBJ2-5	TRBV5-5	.	CASSLWFRRQETQYF	TGTGCCAGCAGCTTGTGGTTTCGGAGACAAGAGACCCAGTACTTC
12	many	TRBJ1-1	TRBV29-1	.	CSVEGGNTEAFF	TGCAGCGTTGAAGGCGGGAACACTGAAGCTTTCTTT
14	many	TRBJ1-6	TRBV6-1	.	CASRADTDTSPLHF	TGTGCCAGCAGGGCAGATACAGATACCTCACCCCTCCACTTT
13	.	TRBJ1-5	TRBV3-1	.	CASSEGVGQPQHF	TGTGCCAGCAGCGAAGGGGTGGGTCAGCCCCAGCATTTT
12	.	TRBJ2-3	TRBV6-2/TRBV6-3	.	CASSQSEDTQYF	TGTGCCAGCAGTCAAAGTGAGGATACGCAGTATTTT
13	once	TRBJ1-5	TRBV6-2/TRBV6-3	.	CASSQQGGQPQHF	TGTGCCAGCAGTCAACAGGGTGGCCAGCCCCAGCATTTT
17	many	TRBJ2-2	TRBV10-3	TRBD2	CAITSGLAGKVTGELFF	TGTGCCATCACCTCGGGACTAGCGGGAAAGGTCACCGGGGAGCTGTTTTTT
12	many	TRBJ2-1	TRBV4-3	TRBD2	CASSHTGTSKFF	TGCGCCAGCAGCCATACCGGGACTAGCAAGTTCTTC
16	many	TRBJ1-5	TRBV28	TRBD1	CASSTGTGGYNQPQHF	TGTGCCAGCAGCACGGGGACAGGGGGTTACAATCAGCCCCAGCATTTT